Presented here are 22 T cell receptor beta chains from one specimen sequenced in a study of cytomegalovirus exposure and HLA in healthy donors. The PCR contained 60 Vbeta and 13 Jbeta primers. The data were produced by immunoSEQ multiplex PCR, yet TCRdb's version contains in-frame clones alone and is incomplete. The table lists 250,000 to 350,000 clones, approximately 90% of them singletons, with approximately 2.4% in the top ten. The sequenced sample consisted of PBMCs. The receptors here all came from a woman aged 18-30 years in good health and CMV-seronegative.

Note on this clone: This sample includes further DNA sequences coding for the same CDR3. V gene TRBV19 combines with J gene TRBJ1-5; 9 bases line up with TRBD1. The germline V gene has CDR1 LNHDA and CDR2 SQIVND (reference sequence). V trimming: 8 bases; J trimming: 4 bases; junction bases outside the gene matches: 6. The CDR3 is 14 amino acids. The CDR3 spells CASGGQGGNQPQHF. CDR3 bases: TGTGCCAGTGGGGGACAGGGAGGGAATCAGCCCCAGCATTTT. Complete variable domain (other parts from reference TRBV19 and TRBJ1-5): DGGITQSPKYLFRKEGQNVTLSCEQNLNHDAMYWYRQDPGQGLRLIYYSQIVNDFQKGDIAEGYSVSREKKESFPLTVTSAQKNPTAFYLCASGGQGGNQPQHFGDGTRLSIL.

V and J are TRBV2 and TRBJ2-5; no reliable D call. The V and J ends lost 5 bases and 4 bases respectively, with 8 bases between them. The CDR3 loop spans 12 amino acids. Looked up from germline, CDR1 is SNHLY and CDR2 is FYNNEI. The CDR3 coding sequence is TGTGCCAGCAGTAGGAGAGGAGAGACCCAGTACTTC. Its protein product is CASSRRGETQYF.

This clone was recorded only once. The rearrangement uses TRBV10-1 and TRBJ1-1, with 7 bases that match TRBD1. Trimming took 6 bases from V and 0 from J; bases not matched to a gene: 10. Germline assignment: CDR1 WNHNN and CDR2 SYGVQD (reference sequence). This CDR3 is 16 amino acids long. CDR3 sequence: CASSLRRGTVNTEAFF. In nucleotides, the CDR3 is TGCGCCAGCAGCCTCAGGAGAGGGACAGTGAACACTGAAGCTTTCTTT.

The V and J genes are TRBV19 and TRBJ2-2; 12 bases match TRBD1. The junction had 9 bases not matched to a gene; V was cut back by 8 bases and J by 5 bases. CDR1 and CDR2 from the germline V gene are LNHDA and SQIVND (reference sequence). CDR3 length equals 16 residues. CDR3 sequence: CASARDRGRETGELFF. Written as DNA, the CDR3 is TGTGCCAGTGCACGGGACAGGGGGCGGGAAACCGGGGAGCTGTTTTTT. Full variable domain (rest looked up from reference TRBV19 and TRBJ2-2): DGGITQSPKYLFRKEGQNVTLSCEQNLNHDAMYWYRQDPGQGLRLIYYSQIVNDFQKGDIAEGYSVSREKKESFPLTVTSAQKNPTAFYLCASARDRGRETGELFFGEGSRLTVL.

This clone was found once. The genes are TRBV4-1 and TRBJ2-3, with 9 bases matching TRBD1. With 2 bases clipped from V and 0 bases from J, the junction kept 18 bases outside the gene matches. This CDR3 is 21 amino acids long. Germline lookup yields CDR1 MGHRA and CDR2 YSYEKL. CDR3 bases: TGCGCCAGCAGCCAACATACAGGGGGCGCTAACGGCGGTCCTAGCACAGATACGCAGTATTTT. Its protein product is CASSQHTGGANGGPSTDTQYF.

The rearrangement joins TRBV14 to TRBJ2-1; 10 positions agree with TRBD2. This CDR3 is built from 16 residues. Germline V gives CDR1 SGHDN, CDR2 FVKESK. With V trimmed by 4 bases and J by 0 bases, 3 bases remained unmatched. Written as DNA, the CDR3 is TGTGCCAGCAGCCGCAGACTAGCGGGCTCCTACAATGAGCAGTTCTTC. This codes for CASSRRLAGSYNEQFF.

The genes are TRBV29-1 and TRBJ1-2, with D hard to call. CDR1 is SQVTM and CDR2 is ANQGSEA in the germline V gene. CDR3 size: 12 residues. V shed 3 bases and J shed 1 base, with 6 bases lying between them. The DNA for the CDR3 is TGCAGCGTTGATGGGCTTAACTATGGCTACACCTTC. Translation gives CSVDGLNYGYTF.

The genes are TRBV7-8 and TRBJ2-7; D might be TRBD1 (6 bases). V lost 5 bases to trimming and J lost 3 bases, with 17 bases between them. Per germline, CDR1 SGHVS and CDR2 FQNEAQ. The CDR3 runs to 15 residues. CDR3 loop: CASSLPRQGNYEQYF. The CDR3 coding sequence is TGTGCCAGCAGCCTACCAAGGCAGGGGAACTACGAGCAGTACTTC.

The chain combines TRBV5-1 with TRBJ2-3; the match to TRBD2 covers 12 bases. The CDR3 is 19 amino acids. V was pared by 0 bases and J by 8 bases, with 16 bases of the junction left unmatched. Germline V gene data show CDR1 as SGHRS and CDR2 as YFSETQ. CDR3 sequence: CASSLEGFGTSGWRGTQYF. CDR3 DNA: TGCGCCAGCAGCTTGGAGGGTTTCGGGACTAGCGGGTGGAGGGGTACGCAGTATTTT.

This clone has a handful of counts. The rearrangement links TRBV2 to TRBJ2-2; 9 bases map to TRBD1. With V trimmed by 4 bases and J by 6 bases, 3 bases remained unmatched. Germline V CDR1 and CDR2: SNHLY, FYNNEI. The CDR3 covers 14 residues. In nucleotides, the CDR3 is TGTGCCAGCAGTGGGGGACAGGGTCCCGGGGAGCTGTTTTTT. It translates to CASSGGQGPGELFF.

Only a few counts were recorded for this clone. The chain joins TRBV14 to TRBJ2-7, with TRBD2 matching 13 bases. Looked up from germline, CDR1 is SGHDN and CDR2 is FVKESK. The ends lost 4 bases at V and 7 bases at J; junction bases unmatched: 4. The CDR3 runs 14 residues. The CDR3 nucleotides are TGTGCCAGCAGCCGACTAGCGGGGGGAAGTGAGCAGTACTTC. This encodes CASSRLAGGSEQYF.

The genes are TRBV2 and TRBJ1-3; 7 nucleotides agree with TRBD1. The CDR3 runs 15 residues. Unmatched junction bases numbered 6, after V lost 5 bases and J lost 2 bases. In germline, CDR1 is SNHLY, CDR2 FYNNEI. DNA of the CDR3: TGTGCCAGCAGTATCACAGGGGAACCTGGAAACACCATATATTTT. Encoded protein: CASSITGEPGNTIYF.

The chain carries TRBV5-4 and TRBJ1-1; D uncertain. The CDR3 runs 15 residues. Germline V lookup: CDR1 SGHNT, CDR2 YYREEE (reference sequence). V was clipped by 0 bases and J by 2 bases, with 11 bases between them. The CDR3 sequence: CASSLDRLINTEAFF. The CDR3 region has the DNA TGTGCCAGCAGCTTGGACAGATTAATTAACACTGAAGCTTTCTTT.

V and J are TRBV19 and TRBJ1-1; D remains unclear. CDR1 and CDR2 from the germline V gene are LNHDA and SQIVND (reference sequence). The CDR3 consists of 13 residues. V dropped 5 bases and J dropped 0 bases, with 7 bases sitting between them. In nucleotides, the CDR3 is TGTGCCAGTAGTGGTCAGGTGAACACTGAAGCTTTCTTT. The encoded protein is CASSGQVNTEAFF.

This chain uses TRBV2 with TRBJ1-1, with TRBD1 identical over 7 bases. This CDR3 spans 15 amino acids. Germline V gene sequence: CDR1 SNHLY, CDR2 FYNNEI. The ends lost 3 bases at V and 2 bases at J; junction bases unmatched: 6. CDR3 sequence: CASSEVRGINTEAFF. The CDR3, as DNA: TGTGCCAGCAGTGAGGTCAGGGGGATAAACACTGAAGCTTTCTTT.

The chain joins TRBV27 to TRBJ2-5; the D gene is possibly TRBD2 (6 bases). Germline V CDR1 and CDR2: MNHEY, SMNVEV (reference sequence). The V gene lost 0 bases and the J gene lost 2 bases, with 16 bases spanning the gap. The CDR3 covers 17 residues. Here the CDR3 DNA reads TGTGCCAGCAGTTTATCGGGGATAATCCGGGGGCAAGAGACCCAGTACTTC. Residues: CASSLSGIIRGQETQYF.

The chain recombines TRBV2 with TRBJ2-7; 11 bases align to TRBD2. In germline, CDR1 is SNHLY, CDR2 FYNNEI. V was clipped by 4 bases and J by 3 bases; unmatched bases: 11. The CDR3 spans 17 residues. The CDR3 DNA sequence: TGTGCCAGCAGTGGGGTAGGACTAGCGGGTTTTGACTACGAGCAGTACTTC. Translation: CASSGVGLAGFDYEQYF. The whole variable domain, filled in from reference TRBV2 and TRBJ2-7, reads EPEVTQTPSHQVTQMGQEVILRCVPISNHLYFYWYRQILGQKVEFLVSFYNNEISEKSEIFDDQFSVERPDGSNFTLKIRSTKLEDSAMYFCASSGVGLAGFDYEQYFGPGTRLTVT.

A single count supports this clone. The CDR3 loop reads CATSYPLGLGEETQYF. The CDR3 DNA follows: TGTGCCACCAGTTATCCTCTCGGCCTAGGCGAAGAGACCCAGTACTTC. The genes are TRBV15 and TRBJ2-5; D remains ambiguous. Trimming took off 6 bases at V and 3 bases at J, with 20 bases between the two ends. This CDR3 is built from 16 residues. The V gene's germline CDR1 is LNHNV and CDR2 YYDKDF (reference sequence).

The chain uses TRBV6-1 and TRBJ1-1; no definite D call. The ends were cut back, 7 bases at V and 3 bases at J, with 12 bases in the middle. This CDR3 comprises 13 residues. Looked up from germline, CDR1 is MNHNS and CDR2 is SASEGT. The CDR3 nucleotides read TGTGCCAGCACGGTGGGCGGGCACACTGAAGCTTTCTTT. This codes for CASTVGGHTEAFF.

The chain recombines TRBV6-1 with TRBJ2-3, with 11 bases identical to TRBD1. This CDR3 comprises 13 residues. Germline-derived CDR1 and CDR2 are MNHNS and SASEGT. Trimming cost V 7 bases and J 4 bases; bases outside gene matches: 1. The CDR3: CASKGQGADTQYF. In DNA form, the CDR3 reads TGTGCCAGCAAGGGACAGGGGGCAGATACGCAGTATTTT.

V and J are TRBV10-1 and TRBJ2-3, with 8 bases that match TRBD2. Germline CDR1 WNHNN, CDR2 SYGVQD (reference sequence). The CDR3 runs to 17 residues. V shed 2 bases, J shed 3 bases, and the junction held 10 bases outside the gene matches. CDR3 DNA: TGCGCCAGCAGTGAGACGCCATCGCGGGGGGAGACAGATACGCAGTATTTT. Its protein is CASSETPSRGETDTQYF.

The chain recombines TRBV10-3 with TRBJ2-3; tentatively, D is TRBD1 (5 bases). Germline V gene lookup returns CDR1 ENHRY and CDR2 SYGVKD. Trimming removed 9 bases at V and 0 bases at J, with 13 bases between. This CDR3 has 14 amino acids. CDR3 protein: CAIGAASSTDTQYF. In DNA form, the CDR3 reads TGTGCCATTGGGGCAGCGTCTAGCACAGATACGCAGTATTTT.